This passage covers 27 T cell receptor beta chains from one sample sequenced in a study of blood T cell repertoires in COVID-19. Measured with immunoSEQ multiplex PCR; TCRdb has only the in-frame clones, and not every one. The repertoire holds 200,000 to 300,000 clones, with about 87% as singletons. Sequences were obtained from PBMCs or T cells enriched from blood (not recorded which). These TCRs come from a woman under 40 with acute COVID-19.

The gene calls are TRBV5-4 and TRBJ2-5; TRBD1 agrees at 9 bases. The CDR3 sequence is 15 residues long. Germline values: CDR1 SGHNT, CDR2 YYREEE (reference sequence). V trimming: 1 base; J trimming: 3 bases; junction bases outside the gene matches: 4. CDR3 sequence reads: CASSLTGGREETQYF. The CDR3 coding sequence is TGTGCCAGCAGCTTGACAGGGGGCCGGGAAGAGACCCAGTACTTC.

This chain uses TRBV6-2 or TRBV6-3 with TRBJ1-2; D may be TRBD1 (5 bases). Germline lookup yields CDR1 MNHEY and CDR2 SVGEGT. V lost 2 bases to trimming and J lost 8 bases, with 12 bases between them. The CDR3 is 13 amino acids. DNA for the CDR3: TGTGCCAGCAGTTACGGGGCGGATTACGGCTACACCTTC. Protein sequence: CASSYGADYGYTF.

The chain recombines TRBV5-1 with TRBJ1-6, with TRBD1 matching over 10 bases. Germline CDR1 SGHRS, CDR2 YFSETQ. The J segment lost 7 bases and the V segment lost 2 bases, leaving 6 bases of the junction unmatched. The CDR3 loop spans 16 amino acids. The CDR3 sequence: CASSFAGTGENSPLHF. CDR3 DNA: TGCGCCAGCAGCTTCGCCGGGACAGGGGAGAATTCACCCCTCCACTTT.

The chain uses TRBV10-3 and TRBJ2-1, with TRBD2 matching 7 bases. Per the germline V gene, CDR1 is ENHRY and CDR2 is SYGVKD. V trimming: 0 bases; J trimming: 0 bases; junction bases outside the gene matches: 8. The CDR3 length is 18 residues. Here the CDR3 DNA reads TGTGCCATCAGTGAGTCGTCCGGGGGGTCTAGCTCCTACAATGAGCAGTTCTTC. Its protein is CAISESSGGSSSYNEQFF.

This clone was detected ten times or more. The rearrangement joins TRBV2 to TRBJ2-2; weak D call: TRBD1 (6 bases). The germline V gene has CDR1 SNHLY and CDR2 FYNNEI. V was shortened by 7 bases and J by 4 bases, with 13 bases between the two germline ends. This CDR3 region has 14 residues. This CDR3 is CASKLTGFTGELFF. CDR3 sequence (DNA): TGTGCCAGCAAGTTAACAGGGTTCACCGGGGAGCTGTTTTTT.

This sequence joins TRBV6-2 or TRBV6-3 and TRBJ1-2; no firm D call. This CDR3 comprises 13 residues. Trimming shortened V by 5 bases and J by 5 bases, and 12 bases separated the two germline ends. The germline CDR1 and CDR2 sequences are MNHEY and SVGEGT. CDR3 protein: CASSQRARYGYTF. The CDR3 coding sequence is TGTGCCAGCAGTCAACGCGCTCGGTATGGCTACACCTTC.

The chain is built from TRBV10-2 and TRBJ1-2; 7 bases are shared with TRBD1. J lost 4 bases, V lost 8 bases, and 7 bases had no gene match. The CDR3 extends over 13 amino acids. CDR1 is WSHSY, CDR2 SAAADI, per germline. For the CDR3, the DNA is TGCGCCAGCGGGGACAGTCCGACCTATGGCTACACCTTC. This encodes CASGDSPTYGYTF.

This chain joins TRBV30 and TRBJ1-6, with unresolved D. Germline lookup yields CDR1 GTSNPN and CDR2 SVGIG (reference sequence). Trimming pared 5 bases from V and 10 bases from J, leaving 15 bases between. The CDR3 has 13 residues. The CDR3 loop reads CAWGTVPGSPLHF. The CDR3 DNA is TGTGCCTGGGGTACAGTGCCGGGGTCACCCCTCCACTTT.

The gene calls are TRBV7-8 and TRBJ1-1; D unresolved. CDR3 size: 14 residues. The germline V gene encodes CDR1 SGHVS and CDR2 FQNEAQ. Trimming took 4 bases from V and 3 from J, leaving 12 bases between them. The CDR3 DNA reads TGTGCCAGCAGCTGGGAGGGTGGCTACACTGAAGCTTTCTTT. This gives the protein CASSWEGGYTEAFF.

This chain joins TRBV19 and TRBJ1-5, with D possibly TRBD1 on 5 matching bases. CDR3 length equals 14 residues. Germline V gene data show CDR1 as LNHDA and CDR2 as SQIVND (reference sequence). V lost 10 bases to trimming and J lost 1 base, with 14 bases between them. Here the CDR3 DNA reads TGTGCCACTGCGACAGAAGGCAGCAATCAGCCCCAGCATTTT. Its protein product is CATATEGSNQPQHF.

This rearrangement joins TRBV9 to TRBJ2-7; D uncertain. Trimming cost V 0 bases and J 9 bases, with 10 bases left between them. Germline V gene data show CDR1 as SGDLS and CDR2 as YYNGEE. This CDR3 region has 12 residues. The CDR3 is CASSVALGTQYF. The DNA of the CDR3 is TGTGCCAGCAGCGTAGCTCTCGGTACGCAGTACTTC.

This clone has ten or more counts. V and J are TRBV11-2 and TRBJ1-5, with 7 nucleotides matching TRBD1. Germline-derived CDR1 and CDR2 are SGHAT and FQNNGV. J lost 1 base, V lost 2 bases, and 5 bases had no gene match. The CDR3 has 16 residues. The CDR3 sequence is CASSLKTGSSNQPQHF. In DNA form, the CDR3 reads TGTGCCAGCAGCTTAAAGACAGGGTCGAGCAATCAGCCCCAGCATTTT.

The chain employs TRBV11-2 and TRBJ2-5, with D tentatively TRBD1 (5 bases). Germline values: CDR1 SGHAT, CDR2 FQNNGV. V was pared by 1 base and J by 4 bases, with 10 bases between. The CDR3 is made up of 14 amino acids. The CDR3 spells CASSLGTYGETQYF. CDR3 nucleotide sequence: TGTGCCAGCAGCTTAGGGACATACGGAGAGACCCAGTACTTC.

The chain carries TRBV19 and TRBJ2-7, with D perhaps matching TRBD1 (6 bases). Between the trimmed V and J ends, which lost 1 base and 3 bases, there was a span of 13 bases. The CDR3 runs to 15 residues. Germline CDR1 and CDR2: LNHDA and SQIVND (reference sequence). CDR3 in DNA: TGTGCCAGTAGTATAGGGGCCCGGGACAACTACGAGCAGTACTTC. It is translated as CASSIGARDNYEQYF.

This chain links TRBV7-8 with TRBJ2-3; the match to TRBD2 covers 8 bases. The CDR3 covers 18 residues. V dropped 5 bases and J dropped 5; count of bases not matched to a gene: 18. Germline loops: CDR1 SGHVS, CDR2 FQNEAQ. The CDR3 bases are TGTGCCAGCAGCCGAGGGACCACGTCCGGGGGGGGTGAAGATACGCAGTATTTT. It translates to CASSRGTTSGGGEDTQYF.

V is TRBV6-5 and J is TRBJ1-1; no clear D. With 6 bases removed from V and 7 bases from J, the gap between germline ends came to 15 bases. The germline V gene encodes CDR1 MNHEY and CDR2 SVGAGI. This CDR3 comprises 13 residues. This CDR3 reads CASRVGSGSEAFF. CDR3 bases: TGTGCCAGCAGAGTAGGGAGTGGAAGTGAAGCTTTCTTT.

In this sample, this clone turned up a few times. The chain recombines TRBV14 with TRBJ2-7, with TRBD2 identical over 11 bases. V lost 5 bases and J lost 0; bases outside the gene matches: 3. CDR1 is SGHDN, CDR2 FVKESK, per germline. CDR3 size: 15 residues. CDR3: CASSEGLADSYEQYF. CDR3 in DNA: TGTGCCAGCAGCGAGGGACTAGCGGACTCCTACGAGCAGTACTTC. The variable domain in full, with the rest retrieved from reference TRBV14 and TRBJ2-7, is EAGVTQFPSHSVIEKGQTVTLRCDPISGHDNLYWYRRVMGKEIKFLLHFVKESKQDESGMPNNRFLAERTGGTYSTLKVQPAELEDSGVYFCASSEGLADSYEQYFGPGTRLTVT.

The chain is built from TRBV7-8 and TRBJ1-5; maybe TRBD1 (6 bases). The germline V and J ends were trimmed by 1 base and 1 base, with 14 bases remaining between them. There are 17 residues in the CDR3. The V gene's germline CDR1 is SGHVS and CDR2 FQNEAQ. The CDR3 region is CASSLGGPAGSNQPQHF. CDR3 in DNA: TGTGCCAGCAGCTTAGGGGGGCCAGCGGGGAGCAATCAGCCCCAGCATTTT.

This rearrangement joins TRBV6-5 to TRBJ2-2, with 10 nucleotides matching TRBD1. Losses at the gene ends were 1 base for V and 13 bases for J; bases not matched to a gene: 9. The germline V gene encodes CDR1 MNHEY and CDR2 SVGAGI. The CDR3 totals 15 residues. For the CDR3, the DNA is TGTGCCAGCAGTTACTTCGAGGGACAGGGGCCGTGGCTGTTTTTT. This codes for CASSYFEGQGPWLFF.

The V call is TRBV20-1, the J call TRBJ2-3; D perhaps matches TRBD2 (5 bases). Trimming shortened V by 3 bases and J by 2 bases, and 15 bases separated the two germline ends. The CDR3 consists of 15 residues. Per the germline V gene, CDR1 is DFQATT and CDR2 is SNEGSKA (reference sequence). CDR3 DNA sequence: TGCAGTGCTAGTTCCTTCGGACTCTACACAGATACGCAGTATTTT. It encodes CSASSFGLYTDTQYF.

This clone appeared a single time. The chain links TRBV19 to TRBJ1-5; 9 positions agree with TRBD1. V was clipped by 3 bases and J by 4 bases; unmatched bases: 4. Germline CDR1 is LNHDA and CDR2 is SQIVND (reference sequence). CDR3 length equals 15 residues. CDR3: CASSMDRGINQPQHF. CDR3 DNA: TGTGCCAGTAGTATGGACAGGGGTATTAATCAGCCCCAGCATTTT. Filled out from reference TRBV19 and TRBJ1-5, the complete variable domain reads DGGITQSPKYLFRKEGQNVTLSCEQNLNHDAMYWYRQDPGQGLRLIYYSQIVNDFQKGDIAEGYSVSREKKESFPLTVTSAQKNPTAFYLCASSMDRGINQPQHFGDGTRLSIL.

The V and J genes are TRBV7-2 and TRBJ2-2, with 8 bases identical to TRBD2. V lost 2 bases and J lost 5; bases outside the gene matches: 4. Germline loops: CDR1 SGHTA, CDR2 FQGNSA. The CDR3 is made up of 15 amino acids. Here the CDR3 reads CASSLWVAGTGELFF. The CDR3 DNA reads TGTGCCAGCAGCTTATGGGTAGCGGGGACCGGGGAGCTGTTTTTT.

V gene TRBV3-1 (or the pseudogene TRBV3-2) combines with J gene TRBJ1-4; 12 bases fit TRBD1. The CDR3 covers 18 residues. The ends lost 1 base at V and 7 bases at J; junction bases unmatched: 10. CDR1 is LGHDT, CDR2 YNNKEL, per germline (reference sequence). The CDR3 protein is CASSQVSGQGAFIEKLFF. DNA of the CDR3: TGTGCCAGCAGCCAAGTTTCGGGACAGGGGGCTTTTATTGAAAAACTGTTTTTT.

This sequence joins TRBV6-5 and TRBJ2-7, with a weak D call TRBD1 (5 bases). CDR3 length: 11 residues. CDR1 is MNHEY, CDR2 SVGAGI, per germline. Trimming removed 10 bases from V and 6 bases from J, with 13 bases in between. The CDR3 region is CATFKGREQYF. The DNA of the CDR3 is TGTGCCACTTTTAAGGGGCGCGAGCAGTACTTC.

The V and J genes are TRBV18 and TRBJ2-5; the D gene is possibly TRBD1 (6 bases). Germline V gene sequence: CDR1 KGHSH, CDR2 LQKENI. Trimming stripped 0 bases from V and 5 bases from J, with 13 bases between. The CDR3 has 15 residues. In DNA, the CDR3 is TGTGCCAGCTCACCACCTACAGGGTTTGGCGAGACCCAGTACTTC. This encodes CASSPPTGFGETQYF.

The chain employs TRBV9 and TRBJ2-2; possible D gene TRBD2, 6 bases. V shed 1 base and J shed 4 bases, with 11 bases lying between them. Per germline, CDR1 SGDLS and CDR2 YYNGEE. The CDR3 spans 15 residues. DNA for the CDR3: TGTGCCAGCAGCGTACACGGGGGAGGCACCGGGGAGCTGTTTTTT. Translating it yields CASSVHGGGTGELFF.

The genes are TRBV25-1 and TRBJ2-7; TRBD2 aligns across 8 bases. Germline values: CDR1 MGHDK, CDR2 SYGVNS. CDR3 length: 14 residues. The V gene end was trimmed by 5 bases and the J gene end by 5 bases; junction bases not matched to a gene: 8. The CDR3, as DNA: TGTGCCAGCAGTCCGCCGGGGGGGGGCCACGAGCAGTACTTC. This encodes CASSPPGGGHEQYF.